A selection of T cell receptor beta chains follows, all from one sample in a study of cytomegalovirus exposure and HLA in healthy donors. The data were produced by immunoSEQ multiplex PCR, yet TCRdb's version contains in-frame clones alone and is incomplete. The data show approximately 200,000 clones, roughly 83% seen once. The sample consisted of PBMCs. All receptors derive from a girl under 18 in good health and CMV-seronegative. Each CDR3 is given with its conserved first and last residue. Fields, in order: CDR3 length, clone size, D gene, V gene, J gene, CDR3 DNA, CDR3 protein. The D gene is left open where the match is weak. Rows give clone size only sometimes, using once, few, many, or a class for an expanded clone.

>13|-|-|TRBV15|TRBJ2-1
TGTGCCACCAGCAACGATCTATACAATGAGCAGTTCTTC
CATSNDLYNEQFF
>15|few|TRBD1|TRBV19|TRBJ1-2
TGTGCCAGCACCCCGACAGGGGAAGGTAACTATGGCTACACCTTC
CASTPTGEGNYGYTF
>16|-|TRBD2|TRBV19|TRBJ2-1
TGTGCCAGTAGTCCCAGGACTAGCGGGGGCCCGGCGGGGCAGTTCTTC
CASSPRTSGGPAGQFF
>13|-|-|TRBV2|TRBJ2-7
TGTGCCAGCACGACAGGAGATTCCTACGAGCAGTACTTC
CASTTGDSYEQYF
>15|-|-|TRBV2|TRBJ1-2
TGTGCCAGCAGTGAATACGGCCCAGGGGCTAGTGGCTACACCTTC
CASSEYGPGASGYTF
>14|once|-|TRBV19|TRBJ1-2
TGTGCCAGTAGTAGCCAGGGAAGGGTTTATGGCTACACCTTC
CASSSQGRVYGYTF
>14|few|-|TRBV6-5|TRBJ1-3
TGTGCCAGCAGTTACCCAGGGGCAGGAAACACCATATATTTT
CASSYPGAGNTIYF
>11|once|TRBD2|TRBV25-1|TRBJ2-3
TGTGCCAGCAGCGGGGGGGGGTGGAGGTATTTT
CASSGGGWRYF
>17|-|TRBD2|TRBV28|TRBJ2-1
TGTGCCAGCAGTACCCCGGGACTAGTGGGATCCTACAATGAGCAGTTCTTC
CASSTPGLVGSYNEQFF
>12|-|TRBD1|TRBV28|TRBJ2-7
TGTGCCAGCCGCCGACAGGGCTACGAGCAGTACTTC
CASRRQGYEQYF
>13|-|TRBD1|TRBV6-6|TRBJ1-2
TGTGCCAGCAGCCACGGACAGGGCCATGGCTACACCTTC
CASSHGQGHGYTF
>14|-|-|TRBV6-1|TRBJ1-4
TGTGCCAGCACGGTAAAGACAGATAATGAAAAACTGTTTTTT
CASTVKTDNEKLFF
>14|-|-|TRBV6-5|TRBJ1-1
TGTGCCAGCAGTTATACGAGGGAAGGCACTGAAGCTTTCTTT
CASSYTREGTEAFF
>16|-|TRBD2|TRBV11-3|TRBJ2-1
TGTGCCAGCAGCTTAACTAGCGGGGCACAAAACAATGAGCAGTTCTTC
CASSLTSGAQNNEQFF
>14|-|TRBD1|TRBV18|TRBJ1-2
TGTGCCAGCTCACCCCAGGACAGGGTTTCTGGCTACACCTTC
CASSPQDRVSGYTF
>16|-|-|TRBV18|TRBJ2-2
TGTGCCAGCTCACCGTACAGGGAAGGAAGCACCGGGGAGCTGTTTTTT
CASSPYREGSTGELFF
>14|-|-|TRBV2|TRBJ2-3
TGTGCCAGCGCCATGAGGGCTAGCACAGATACGCAGTATTTT
CASAMRASTDTQYF
>18|-|-|TRBV21-1|TRBJ2-4
TGTGCCAGCAGCCCTAGGGCAGGGTATAGCCTAGCCAAAAACATTCAGTACTTC
CASSPRAGYSLAKNIQYF
>14|-|-|TRBV5-8|TRBJ1-1
TGTGCCAGCAGCCCGGACACCCGAAACACTGAAGCTTTCTTT
CASSPDTRNTEAFF
>16|-|TRBD1|TRBV28|TRBJ1-2
TGTGCCAGCAGTGGGGGACAGGGGAATACTAACTATGGCTACACCTTC
CASSGGQGNTNYGYTF
>16|-|-|TRBV6-5|TRBJ2-2
TGTGCCAGCAGTTACGACCATAGGGGTATCGCCGGGGAGCTGTTTTTT
CASSYDHRGIAGELFF
>16|-|-|TRBV30|TRBJ1-6
TGTGCCTCTACCGGGGGGAGGAATCACTATAATTCACCCCTCCACTTT
CASTGGRNHYNSPLHF
>17|-|TRBD2|TRBV7-3|TRBJ2-1
TGTGCCAGCAGCTTATTCGCTAGCGGTGTATCGGACAATGAGCAGTTCTTC
CASSLFASGVSDNEQFF
>15|once|-|TRBV2|TRBJ2-7
TGTGCCAGCAGTACTAACAGGGTACCCCCCTACGAGCAGTACTTC
CASSTNRVPPYEQYF
>17|-|TRBD1|TRBV27|TRBJ1-1
TGTGCCAGCAGCCGGGACAGGGTTGTACCTACAAACACTGAAGCTTTCTTT
CASSRDRVVPTNTEAFF
>15|-|-|TRBV4-2|TRBJ1-1
TGTGCCAGCAGCCAAACCTTGGACAGTAACGCTGAAGCTTTCTTT
CASSQTLDSNAEAFF
>15|-|-|TRBV27|TRBJ2-3
TGTGCCAGCAGTTCCTACAGGTTGGGCACAGATACGCAGTATTTT
CASSSYRLGTDTQYF
>17|few|TRBD2|TRBV4-3|TRBJ2-7
TGCGCCAGCAGCCAAGTAAGTACTAGCGGGGAGTCCTACGAGCAGTACTTC
CASSQVSTSGESYEQYF
>16|once|TRBD1|TRBV5-4|TRBJ2-2
TGTGCCAGCAGCCACCCCAGGGACAGGACAGCCGGGGAGCTGTTTTTT
CASSHPRDRTAGELFF
>18|-|TRBD1|TRBV10-3|TRBJ1-2
TGTGCCATCAGTGATATTCCGGGACAGGGGGATCCTAACTATGGCTACACCTTC
CAISDIPGQGDPNYGYTF
>14|-|TRBD2|TRBV30|TRBJ2-3
TGTGCCTGGAGGTGGAGCGGGAAGGCAGATACGCAGTATTTT
CAWRWSGKADTQYF
>13|-|-|TRBV12-5|TRBJ1-1
TGTGCTAGTGGTTTGGTCGGGATGGCTGAAGCTTTCTTT
CASGLVGMAEAFF
>11|-|-|TRBV6-6|TRBJ1-5
TGTGCCAGCAGCAACCAGGGGCCCCAGCATTTT
CASSNQGPQHF
>12|-|-|TRBV7-9|TRBJ2-7
TGTGCCAGCAGCCTTCAGGGGTACGAGCAGTACTTC
CASSLQGYEQYF
>16|-|TRBD1|TRBV6-1|TRBJ1-2
TGTGCCAGCAGTGTAAGTCCCGGGACAGCGAACTATGGCTACACCTTC
CASSVSPGTANYGYTF
>16|once|-|TRBV7-2|TRBJ2-7
TGTGCCAGCAGCAACCTGCGGACGGGCCCCGGGGACGAGCAGTACTTC
CASSNLRTGPGDEQYF
>11|-|TRBD1|TRBV7-9|TRBJ2-7
TGTGCCAGCAGCTACAGGGGCGAGCAGTACTTC
CASSYRGEQYF
>13|few|-|TRBV5-8|TRBJ1-4
TGTGCCAGCAGCGGAGGGGCTAATGAAAAACTGTTTTTT
CASSGGANEKLFF
>13|once|-|TRBV5-1|TRBJ2-1
TGCGCCAGCAGCCATGCAGGGGTCTATGAGCAGTTCTTC
CASSHAGVYEQFF
>17|-|-|TRBV7-3|TRBJ2-3
TGTGCCAGCAGCTTAAGTTCTGTAAGGACAGTCACAGATACGCAGTATTTT
CASSLSSVRTVTDTQYF
>17|-|TRBD2|TRBV9|TRBJ2-2
TGTGCCAGCAGCGCGACCGGGACTAGCGTGGGCACCGGGGAGCTGTTTTTT
CASSATGTSVGTGELFF
>14|-|-|TRBV11-3|TRBJ2-5
TGTGCCAGCAGCTTAGGGCCGTCTCAAGAGACCCAGTACTTC
CASSLGPSQETQYF
>17|-|TRBD1|TRBV7-2|TRBJ2-3
TGTGCCAGCAGCTTAGCGTCGGCACACAGGGGTGCAGATACGCAGTATTTT
CASSLASAHRGADTQYF
>16|-|TRBD1|TRBV30|TRBJ1-2
TGTGCCCGGACGTCCGGGACAGGGGACCTCAACTATGGCTACACCTTC
CARTSGTGDLNYGYTF
>15|-|-|TRBV27|TRBJ1-1
TGTGCCAGCAGACGGGAGTGGGGGTCGGACACTGAAGCTTTCTTT
CASRREWGSDTEAFF
>17|-|-|TRBV11-2|TRBJ2-6
TGTGCCAGCAGCTTAGGACTACCATACTCTGGGGCCAACGTCCTGACTTTC
CASSLGLPYSGANVLTF
>14|-|TRBD2|TRBV25-1|TRBJ2-3
TGTGCCAGCAGTACGGGCGGGGGGCCAGATACGCAGTATTTT
CASSTGGGPDTQYF
>17|few|-|TRBV25-1|TRBJ1-6
TGTGCCAGCAGTGATCGCCACAGGGACCAGGGTTCCTCACCCCTCCACTTT
CASSDRHRDQGSSPLHF
>15|-|-|TRBV13|TRBJ2-7
TGTGCCAGCAGCTCAGACCGGGGGGCGAATTACGAGCAGTACTTC
CASSSDRGANYEQYF
>16|-|-|TRBV28|TRBJ2-2
TGTGCCAGCAGGCCACACGCGGGACTGAACACCGGGGAGCTGTTTTTT
CASRPHAGLNTGELFF
>16|-|TRBD1|TRBV4-3|TRBJ2-2
TGCGCCAGCAGCCAAGACAGGGGGCTTAACACCGGGGAGCTGTTTTTT
CASSQDRGLNTGELFF